A few counts support the clone carrying this T cell receptor (beta chain). The record originates from a study of metastatic and nonmetastatic thyroid tumors. TCRdb reprocessed the PCR reads via MiXCR. The sample consists of roughly 30,000 clones, 18% of them appearing once. Before thyroid surgery, none of the patients had received any treatment. Sequencing was performed on blood. The source is a female donor with papillary thyroid cancer or a benign thyroid nodule (not recorded which). Some clones in this sample may be carry-over from other donors' samples.

The CDR3, as DNA: TGCAGCGTTGTTGGGACAGGCCAAGCTTTCTTT. Amino acids: CSVVGTGQAFF. The chain employs TRBV29-1 and TRBJ1-1, with TRBD1 identical over 8 bases. Trimming cost V 4 bases and J 9 bases; bases outside gene matches: 4. The CDR3 extends over 11 amino acids. Germline assignment: CDR1 SQVTM and CDR2 ANQGSEA.